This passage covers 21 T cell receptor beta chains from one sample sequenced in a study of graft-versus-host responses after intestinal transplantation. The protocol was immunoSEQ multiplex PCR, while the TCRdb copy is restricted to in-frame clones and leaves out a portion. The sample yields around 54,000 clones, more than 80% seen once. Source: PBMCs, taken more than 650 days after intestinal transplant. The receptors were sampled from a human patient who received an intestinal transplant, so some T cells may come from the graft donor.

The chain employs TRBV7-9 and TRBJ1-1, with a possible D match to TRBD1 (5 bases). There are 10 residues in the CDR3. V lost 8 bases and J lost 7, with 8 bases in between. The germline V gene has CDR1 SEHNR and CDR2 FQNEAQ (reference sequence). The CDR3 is CASRGIEAFF. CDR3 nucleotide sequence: TGTGCCAGCCGGGGGATTGAAGCTTTCTTT.

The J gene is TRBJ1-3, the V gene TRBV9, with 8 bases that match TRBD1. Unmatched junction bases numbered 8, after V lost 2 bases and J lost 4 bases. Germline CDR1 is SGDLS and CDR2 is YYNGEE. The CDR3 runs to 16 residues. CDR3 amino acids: CASSVGQGAAGNTIYF. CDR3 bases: TGTGCCAGCAGCGTTGGTCAGGGGGCCGCGGGAAACACCATATATTTT.

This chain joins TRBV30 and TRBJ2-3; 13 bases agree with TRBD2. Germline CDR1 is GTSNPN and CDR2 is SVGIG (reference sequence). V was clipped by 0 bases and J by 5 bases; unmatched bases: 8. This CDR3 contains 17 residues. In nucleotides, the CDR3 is TGTGCCTGGAGTGTAGGGTGGACTAGCGGGGGAATAGATACGCAGTATTTT. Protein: CAWSVGWTSGGIDTQYF.

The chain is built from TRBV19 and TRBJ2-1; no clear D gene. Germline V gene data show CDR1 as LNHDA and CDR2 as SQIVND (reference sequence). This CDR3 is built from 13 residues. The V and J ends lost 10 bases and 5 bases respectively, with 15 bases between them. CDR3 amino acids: CATHAEVHNEQFF. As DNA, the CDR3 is TGTGCCACCCACGCCGAAGTACACAATGAGCAGTTCTTC.

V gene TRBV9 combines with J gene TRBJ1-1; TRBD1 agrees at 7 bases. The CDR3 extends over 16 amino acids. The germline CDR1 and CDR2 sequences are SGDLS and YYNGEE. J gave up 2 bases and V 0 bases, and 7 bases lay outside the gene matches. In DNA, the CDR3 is TGTGCCAGCAGCGTAGGACAGGGAATACTTAACACTGAAGCTTTCTTT. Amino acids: CASSVGQGILNTEAFF.

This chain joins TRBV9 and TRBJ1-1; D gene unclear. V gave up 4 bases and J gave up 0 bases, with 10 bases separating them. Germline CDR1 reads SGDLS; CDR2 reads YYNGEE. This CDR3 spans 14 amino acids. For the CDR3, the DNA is TGTGCCAGCAGCCCCACTCTCATGAACACTGAAGCTTTCTTT. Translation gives CASSPTLMNTEAFF. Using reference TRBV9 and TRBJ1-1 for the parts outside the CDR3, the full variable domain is DSGVTQTPKHLITATGQRVTLRCSPRSGDLSVYWYQQSLDQGLQFLIQYYNGEERAKGNILERFSAQQFPDLHSELNLSSLELGDSALYFCASSPTLMNTEAFFGQGTRLTVV.

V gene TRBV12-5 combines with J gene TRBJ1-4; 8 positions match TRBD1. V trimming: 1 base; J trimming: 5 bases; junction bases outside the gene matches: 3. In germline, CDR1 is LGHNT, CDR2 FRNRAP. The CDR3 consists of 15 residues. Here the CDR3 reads CASGLDRGGNEKLFF. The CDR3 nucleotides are TGTGCTAGTGGTTTGGACAGGGGGGGGAATGAAAAACTGTTTTTT. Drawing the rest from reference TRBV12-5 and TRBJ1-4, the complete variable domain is DARVTQTPRHKVTEMGQEVTMRCQPILGHNTVFWYRQTMMQGLELLAYFRNRAPLDDSGMPKDRFSAEMPDATLATLKIQPSEPRDSAVYFCASGLDRGGNEKLFFGSGTQLSVL.

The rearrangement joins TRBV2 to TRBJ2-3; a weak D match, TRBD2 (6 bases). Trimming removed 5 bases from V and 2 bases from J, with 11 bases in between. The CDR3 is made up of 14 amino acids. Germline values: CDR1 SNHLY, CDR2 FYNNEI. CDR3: CASSREQYTDTQYF. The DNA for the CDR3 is TGTGCCAGCAGTCGGGAGCAGTACACAGATACGCAGTATTTT.

In nucleotides, the CDR3 is TGCGCGGCGGGGACACACCCCTACGAGCAGTACTTC. Its translation is CAAGTHPYEQYF. The genes are TRBV4-1 and TRBJ2-7; D could derive from TRBD1 or TRBD2 (6 bases each). In germline, CDR1 is MGHRA, CDR2 YSYEKL. The length of the CDR3 is 12 residues.

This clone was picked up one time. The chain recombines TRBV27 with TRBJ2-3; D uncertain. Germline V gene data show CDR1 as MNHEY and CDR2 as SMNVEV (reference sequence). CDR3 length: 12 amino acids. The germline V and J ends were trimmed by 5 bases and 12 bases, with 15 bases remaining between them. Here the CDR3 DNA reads TGTGCCAGCAGTGGCCCGGATTCACTTCAGTATTTT. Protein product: CASSGPDSLQYF.

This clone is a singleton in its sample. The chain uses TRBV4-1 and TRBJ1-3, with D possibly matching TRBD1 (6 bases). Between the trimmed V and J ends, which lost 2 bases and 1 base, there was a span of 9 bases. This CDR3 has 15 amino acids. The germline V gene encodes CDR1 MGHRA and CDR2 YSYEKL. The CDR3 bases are TGCGCCAGCAGCCAATTCAGGGGTTCTGGAAACACCATATATTTT. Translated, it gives CASSQFRGSGNTIYF.

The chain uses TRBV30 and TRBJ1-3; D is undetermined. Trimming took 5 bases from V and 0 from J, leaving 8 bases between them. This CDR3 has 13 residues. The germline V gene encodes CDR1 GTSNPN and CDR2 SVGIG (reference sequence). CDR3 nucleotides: TGTGCCTGGGCCGGTCCCTCTGGAAACACCATATATTTT. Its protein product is CAWAGPSGNTIYF.

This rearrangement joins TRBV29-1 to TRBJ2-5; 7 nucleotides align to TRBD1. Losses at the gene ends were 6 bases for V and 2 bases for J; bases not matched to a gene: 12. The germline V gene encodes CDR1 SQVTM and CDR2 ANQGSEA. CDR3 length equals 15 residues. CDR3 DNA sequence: TGCAGCGTGGCCGATACAGGGGAAGGGCAAGAGACCCAGTACTTC. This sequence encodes CSVADTGEGQETQYF.

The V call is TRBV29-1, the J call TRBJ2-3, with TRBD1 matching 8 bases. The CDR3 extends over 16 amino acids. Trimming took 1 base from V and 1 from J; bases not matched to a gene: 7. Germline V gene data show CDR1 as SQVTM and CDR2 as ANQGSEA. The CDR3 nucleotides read TGCAGCGTTGAAGGGTCACAGGGGGTAGGCACAGATACGCAGTATTTT. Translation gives CSVEGSQGVGTDTQYF.

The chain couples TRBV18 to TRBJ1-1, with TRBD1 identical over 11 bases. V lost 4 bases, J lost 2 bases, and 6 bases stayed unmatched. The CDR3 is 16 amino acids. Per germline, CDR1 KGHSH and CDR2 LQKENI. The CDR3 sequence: CASSRGTGGINTEAFF. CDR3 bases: TGTGCCAGCTCACGAGGGACAGGGGGAATTAACACTGAAGCTTTCTTT. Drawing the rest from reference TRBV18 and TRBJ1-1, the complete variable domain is NAGVMQNPRHLVRRRGQEARLRCSPMKGHSHVYWYRQLPEEGLKFMVYLQKENIIDESGMPKERFSAEFPKEGPSILRIQQVVRGDSAAYFCASSRGTGGINTEAFFGQGTRLTVV.

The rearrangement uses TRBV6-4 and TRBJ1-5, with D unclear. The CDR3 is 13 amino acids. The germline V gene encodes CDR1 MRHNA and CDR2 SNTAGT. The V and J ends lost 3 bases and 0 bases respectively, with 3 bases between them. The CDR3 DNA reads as TGTGCCAGCAGTGAGGGTAGCAATCAGCCCCAGCATTTT. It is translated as CASSEGSNQPQHF.

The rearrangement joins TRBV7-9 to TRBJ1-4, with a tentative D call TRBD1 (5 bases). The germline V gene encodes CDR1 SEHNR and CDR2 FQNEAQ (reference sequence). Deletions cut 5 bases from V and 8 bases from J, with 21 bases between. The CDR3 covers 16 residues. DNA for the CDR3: TGTGCCAGCAGCCCAAAAACATCCGTCCGGGGCGAAAAACTGTTTTTT. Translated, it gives CASSPKTSVRGEKLFF.

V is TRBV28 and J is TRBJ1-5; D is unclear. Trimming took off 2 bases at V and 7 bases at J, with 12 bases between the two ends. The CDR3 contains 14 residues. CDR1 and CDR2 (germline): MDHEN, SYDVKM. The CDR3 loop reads CASSLGGGSQPQHF. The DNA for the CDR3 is TGTGCCAGCAGTTTAGGAGGTGGAAGCCAGCCCCAGCATTTT.

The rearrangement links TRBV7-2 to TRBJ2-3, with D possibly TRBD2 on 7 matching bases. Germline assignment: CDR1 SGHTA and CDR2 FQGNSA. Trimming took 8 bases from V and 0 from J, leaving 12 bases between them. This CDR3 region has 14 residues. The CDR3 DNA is TGTGCCAGCGGGGCGGGGGCGAGCACAGATACGCAGTATTTT. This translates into CASGAGASTDTQYF.

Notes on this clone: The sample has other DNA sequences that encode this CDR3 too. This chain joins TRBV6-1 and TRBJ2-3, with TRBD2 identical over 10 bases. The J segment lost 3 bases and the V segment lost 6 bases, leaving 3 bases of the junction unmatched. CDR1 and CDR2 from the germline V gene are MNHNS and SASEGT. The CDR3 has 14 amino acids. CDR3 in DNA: TGTGCCAGCAGAAGCGGGGGGGCGACAGATACGCAGTATTTT. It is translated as CASRSGGATDTQYF.

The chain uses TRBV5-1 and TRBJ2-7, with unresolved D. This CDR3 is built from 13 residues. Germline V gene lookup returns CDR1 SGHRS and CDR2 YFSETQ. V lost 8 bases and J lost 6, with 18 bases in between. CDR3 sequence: CASGEGPSTEQYF. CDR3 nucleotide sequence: TGCGCCAGTGGGGAAGGTCCGTCTACCGAGCAGTACTTC.